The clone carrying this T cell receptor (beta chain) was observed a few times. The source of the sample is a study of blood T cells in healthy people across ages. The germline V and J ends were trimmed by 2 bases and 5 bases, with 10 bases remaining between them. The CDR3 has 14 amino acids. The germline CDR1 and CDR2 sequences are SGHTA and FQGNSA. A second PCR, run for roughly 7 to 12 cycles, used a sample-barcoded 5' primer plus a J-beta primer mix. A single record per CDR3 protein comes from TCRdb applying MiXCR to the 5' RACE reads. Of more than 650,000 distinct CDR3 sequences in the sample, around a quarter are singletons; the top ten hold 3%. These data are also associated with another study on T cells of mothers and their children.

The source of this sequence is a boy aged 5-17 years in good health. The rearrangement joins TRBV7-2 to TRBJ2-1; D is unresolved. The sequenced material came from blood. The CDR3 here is CASSLFWVDNEQFF. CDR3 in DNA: TGTGCCAGCAGCTTATTTTGGGTAGACAATGAGCAGTTCTTC.